This T cell receptor (beta chain) was obtained from a study of blood T cell repertoires in COVID-19. Data came from immunoSEQ multiplex PCR; TCRdb stores just in-frame clones and leaves some out. This sample has fewer than 55,000 clones, with roughly 79% found just once. Germline loops: CDR1 MDHEN, CDR2 SYDVKM. V dropped 4 bases and J dropped 4; count of bases not matched to a gene: 8. The length of the CDR3 is 15 residues. The V call is TRBV28, the J call TRBJ1-2; the match to TRBD1 covers 8 bases. Sequencing used peripheral blood. This receptor was identified in an elderly woman with COVID-19, enrolled during active disease. CDR3: CASSSRAGGIYGYTF. The CDR3 DNA is TGTGCCAGCAGTTCTAGGGCAGGGGGCATCTATGGCTACACCTTC.